Below are 24 T cell receptor beta chains sequenced from a single sample in a study of PD-L1 blockade in urothelial cancer. TCRdb's copy holds only in-frame clones and misses some; the assay was immunoSEQ multiplex PCR. This table has around 120,000 clones, around 85% appearing once. The starting material was PBMCs, obtained around atezolizumab (anti-PD-L1) treatment. The receptors were gathered from a middle-aged man with urothelial cancer.

This clone was found a few times. The gene calls are TRBV27 and TRBJ1-1; 8 bases are a match to TRBD1. With V trimmed by 3 bases and J by 4 bases, 4 bases remained unmatched. CDR1 is MNHEY and CDR2 is SMNVEV in the germline V gene (reference sequence). The CDR3 extends over 14 amino acids. CDR3 in DNA: TGTGCCAGCAGTTTCTACAGGGGGGTCACTGAAGCTTTCTTT. Its protein product is CASSFYRGVTEAFF.

The chain has TRBV11-3 and TRBJ2-2; a weak D match, TRBD1 (6 bases). The CDR3 runs to 16 residues. The germline gives CDR1 SGHNT, CDR2 YENEEA. V lost 5 bases to trimming and J lost 2 bases, with 15 bases between them. CDR3 region: CASSKTGQYNTGELFF. CDR3 DNA: TGTGCCAGCAGCAAGACAGGCCAATATAACACCGGGGAGCTGTTTTTT.

V is TRBV7-9 and J is TRBJ1-1; a weak D match, TRBD1 (5 bases). V lost 4 bases to trimming and J lost 0 bases, with 9 bases between them. CDR3 length: 14 amino acids. The germline CDR1 and CDR2 sequences are SEHNR and FQNEAQ (reference sequence). CDR3 DNA: TGTGCCAGCAGCTGGGGGGGTATGAACACTGAAGCTTTCTTT. Residues: CASSWGGMNTEAFF.

The chain recombines TRBV29-1 with TRBJ2-1, with 12 positions matching TRBD2. This CDR3 region has 17 residues. The trim removed 7 bases at V and 0 bases at J, leaving 10 bases unmatched. The germline V gene encodes CDR1 SQVTM and CDR2 ANQGSEA. Here the CDR3 reads CSAAGTSGSSSYNEQFF. CDR3 DNA sequence: TGCAGCGCCGCCGGGACTAGCGGGTCGAGCTCCTACAATGAGCAGTTCTTC.

This chain connects TRBV30 to TRBJ2-1, with unresolved D. The CDR3 loop spans 14 amino acids. Germline CDR1 is GTSNPN and CDR2 is SVGIG (reference sequence). V was pared by 1 base and J by 6 bases, with 13 bases between. The CDR3 protein is CAWSAFSSGNEQFF. Here the CDR3 DNA reads TGTGCCTGGAGTGCCTTTTCTAGTGGCAATGAGCAGTTCTTC.

The chain carries TRBV18 and TRBJ2-1; D possibly corresponds to TRBD1 (6 bases). CDR3 length equals 15 residues. V was pared by 0 bases and J by 7 bases, with 13 bases between. Germline V gene lookup returns CDR1 KGHSH and CDR2 LQKENI. CDR3 DNA sequence: TGTGCCAGCTCACCACCGGGTGTAACAGGGAATGAGCAGTTCTTC. This sequence encodes CASSPPGVTGNEQFF.

J is TRBJ2-7 and V is TRBV6-5, with 7 bases lining up with TRBD1. V lost 2 bases and J lost 3; bases outside the gene matches: 7. From germline, CDR1 is MNHEY and CDR2 SVGAGI. The CDR3 is 15 residues long. CDR3 nucleotide sequence: TGTGCCAGCAGTTACAGGCCAGGGGGTAGCTACGAGCAGTACTTC. This translates into CASSYRPGGSYEQYF.

The chain is built from TRBV2 and TRBJ2-1, with 11 bases aligning to TRBD2. This CDR3 contains 15 residues. The junction had 8 bases not matched to a gene; V was cut back by 4 bases and J by 9 bases. Germline V gene data show CDR1 as SNHLY and CDR2 as FYNNEI. This chain's CDR3 is CASSAETSGMTEQFF. The CDR3 bases are TGTGCCAGCAGTGCAGAGACTAGCGGGATGACTGAGCAGTTCTTC.

The gene calls are TRBV6-5 and TRBJ1-4; the D gene is possibly TRBD1 (6 bases). V gave up 7 bases and J gave up 8 bases, with 14 bases separating them. From germline, CDR1 is MNHEY and CDR2 SVGAGI. The CDR3 runs to 13 residues. CDR3 DNA: TGTGCCAGCAAGGGGACAACGGGGGAAAAACTGTTTTTT. Translation gives CASKGTTGEKLFF.

The chain links TRBV11-3 to TRBJ2-7; TRBD2 matches 12 bases. V was clipped by 3 bases and J by 0 bases; unmatched bases: 6. The length of the CDR3 is 17 residues. Germline CDR1 is SGHNT and CDR2 is YENEEA. CDR3 in DNA: TGTGCCAGCAGCTTGCTAGCGGGAGGGCTCACCTCCTACGAGCAGTACTTC. It translates to CASSLLAGGLTSYEQYF.

The V call is TRBV18, the J call TRBJ2-1; 8 bases agree with TRBD2. The CDR3 extends over 17 amino acids. The germline CDR1 and CDR2 sequences are KGHSH and LQKENI. Losses at the gene ends were 2 bases for V and 0 bases for J; bases not matched to a gene: 6. CDR3 in amino acids: CASSPRSGGSSYNEQFF. In nucleotides, the CDR3 is TGTGCCAGCTCACCAAGAAGCGGGGGTAGCTCCTACAATGAGCAGTTCTTC.

The chain has TRBV11-2 and TRBJ2-3; D unclear. CDR1 SGHAT and CDR2 FQNNGV come from the germline V gene. Trimming left V 6 bases short and J 2 bases short, with 6 bases between. CDR3 size: 12 residues. The CDR3 DNA follows: TGTGCCAGCAGTCACATCACAGATACGCAGTATTTT. Translation: CASSHITDTQYF. Drawing the rest from reference TRBV11-2 and TRBJ2-3, the complete variable domain is EAGVAQSPRYKIIEKRQSVAFWCNPISGHATLYWYQQILGQGPKLLIQFQNNGVVDDSQLPKDRFSAERLKGVDSTLKIQPAKLEDSAVYLCASSHITDTQYFGPGTRLTVL.

V is TRBV7-9 and J is TRBJ2-1; TRBD1 might be the D (6 bases). The germline V and J ends were trimmed by 5 bases and 4 bases, with 15 bases remaining between them. The CDR3 spans 15 residues. The germline CDR1 and CDR2 sequences are SEHNR and FQNEAQ (reference sequence). The CDR3 bases are TGTGCCAGCAGCACACAGGGCGGACGGTACAATGAGCAGTTCTTC. This gives the protein CASSTQGGRYNEQFF.

In this sample, this clone turned up a few times. V usage is TRBV5-1 and J usage is TRBJ1-5; D is uncertain. Per the germline V gene, CDR1 is SGHRS and CDR2 is YFSETQ. CDR3 size: 15 residues. Trimming cost V 0 bases and J 1 base, with 8 bases left between them. The CDR3 sequence: CASSLGSGSNQPQHF. The CDR3 DNA follows: TGCGCCAGCAGCTTGGGATCCGGGAGCAATCAGCCCCAGCATTTT.

The chain carries TRBV11-2 and TRBJ2-7; the D gene is possibly TRBD2 (6 bases). CDR3 length: 16 amino acids. Germline CDR1 SGHAT, CDR2 FQNNGV. V lost 5 bases and J lost 3, with 20 bases in between. The CDR3 region has the DNA TGTGCCAGCAGCCCCCTTGGACGGCGGAGGGACTACGAGCAGTACTTC. It encodes CASSPLGRRRDYEQYF.

This clone was recorded once. The V and J genes are TRBV7-9 and TRBJ2-1; 13 bases are a match to TRBD2. CDR1 is SEHNR, CDR2 FQNEAQ, per germline (reference sequence). The CDR3 sequence is 15 residues long. V dropped 3 bases and J dropped 9; count of bases not matched to a gene: 5. Written as DNA, the CDR3 is TGTGCCAGCAGCTTGGGGACTAGCGGGATCGGTGAGCAGTTCTTC. Translating gives CASSLGTSGIGEQFF.

The chain is built from TRBV5-6 and TRBJ2-7; tentatively, D is TRBD2 (6 bases). This CDR3 contains 15 residues. Germline-derived CDR1 and CDR2 are SGHDT and YYEEEE. V was pared by 4 bases and J by 3 bases, with 17 bases between. CDR3 region: CASSPAGLNLYEQYF. The CDR3 coding sequence is TGTGCCAGCAGCCCAGCTGGACTAAACCTCTACGAGCAGTACTTC.

This chain uses TRBV28 with TRBJ1-1; D possibly corresponds to TRBD1 (5 bases). CDR1 MDHEN and CDR2 SYDVKM come from the germline V gene. V was trimmed by 7 bases and J by 8 bases, leaving 14 bases between them. The CDR3 is 12 residues long. CDR3 loop: CASIRGGVEAFF. The CDR3 nucleotides read TGTGCCAGCATCCGGGGAGGGGTAGAAGCTTTCTTT.

The chain joins TRBV6-1 to TRBJ2-5; no clear D gene. This CDR3 comprises 15 residues. Germline values: CDR1 MNHNS, CDR2 SASEGT. The V end lost 4 bases, the J end lost 1 base, and 13 bases lay between the germline ends. CDR3 in DNA: TGTGCCAGCAGTGCGGGTCCCCTAGTCCAAGAGACCCAGTACTTC. Translated, it gives CASSAGPLVQETQYF.

The chain is built from TRBV28 and TRBJ1-2; maybe TRBD1 (5 bases). V was pared by 10 bases and J by 7 bases, with 19 bases between. This CDR3 spans 13 amino acids. CDR1 and CDR2 (germline): MDHEN, SYDVKM. CDR3 residues: CAISRGALGGYTF. CDR3 DNA: TGTGCCATCTCGCGTGGGGCTTTGGGTGGCTACACCTTC.

The rearrangement links TRBV25-1 to TRBJ1-2, with TRBD1 matching 11 bases. The CDR3 runs to 14 residues. With V trimmed by 4 bases and J by 7 bases, 5 bases remained unmatched. Germline-derived CDR1 and CDR2 are MGHDK and SYGVNS. The CDR3 reads CASSGGQGALGYTF. For the CDR3, the DNA is TGTGCCAGCAGTGGCGGACAGGGGGCGCTTGGCTACACCTTC.

This chain uses TRBV28 with TRBJ2-7, with 12 bases fitting TRBD2. The CDR3 length is 15 residues. With V trimmed by 6 bases and J by 4 bases, 7 bases remained unmatched. CDR1 MDHEN and CDR2 SYDVKM come from the germline V gene. The CDR3 spells CASRGSSGRGYEQYF. CDR3 bases: TGTGCCAGCAGAGGATCTAGCGGGAGGGGGTACGAGCAGTACTTC.

The rearrangement uses TRBV4-1 and TRBJ1-2, with TRBD1 as a possible D gene (6 bases). The CDR3 loop spans 16 amino acids. With 2 bases removed from V and 2 bases from J, the gap between germline ends came to 15 bases. CDR1 and CDR2 (germline): MGHRA, YSYEKL. The CDR3 loop reads CASSQLDTGTNYGYTF. CDR3 in DNA: TGCGCCAGCAGCCAACTAGACACCGGGACAAACTATGGCTACACCTTC.

The chain combines TRBV10-3 with TRBJ2-7; 10 nucleotides line up with TRBD1. J lost 2 bases, V lost 3 bases, and 4 bases had no gene match. The germline V gene has CDR1 ENHRY and CDR2 SYGVKD. CDR3 length equals 15 residues. The CDR3 here is CAISEKGTGAYEQYF. The CDR3, as DNA: TGTGCCATCAGTGAAAAGGGGACAGGGGCCTACGAGCAGTACTTC.